This TCR beta chain came from a study of PD-1 and CTLA-4 blockade in melanoma. Trimming stripped 0 bases from V and 8 bases from J, with 5 bases between. The germline V gene has CDR1 SEHNR and CDR2 FQNEAQ (reference sequence). The CDR3 contains 12 residues. Profiling relied on immunoSEQ multiplex PCR, and the TCRdb table lists in-frame clones only, not all of them. Seen here are some 11,000 clones, 65% to 90% observed once, and the top ten hold around a third. J is TRBJ2-1 and V is TRBV7-9; D uncertain. Sample: CD8+ T cells from peripheral blood, taken from a patient given anti-PD-1 treatment. The receptor was isolated from a human donor with melanoma. CDR3 nucleotides: TGTGCCAGCAGCTTAGCAATTGATGAGCAGTTCTTC. This gives the protein CASSLAIDEQFF.